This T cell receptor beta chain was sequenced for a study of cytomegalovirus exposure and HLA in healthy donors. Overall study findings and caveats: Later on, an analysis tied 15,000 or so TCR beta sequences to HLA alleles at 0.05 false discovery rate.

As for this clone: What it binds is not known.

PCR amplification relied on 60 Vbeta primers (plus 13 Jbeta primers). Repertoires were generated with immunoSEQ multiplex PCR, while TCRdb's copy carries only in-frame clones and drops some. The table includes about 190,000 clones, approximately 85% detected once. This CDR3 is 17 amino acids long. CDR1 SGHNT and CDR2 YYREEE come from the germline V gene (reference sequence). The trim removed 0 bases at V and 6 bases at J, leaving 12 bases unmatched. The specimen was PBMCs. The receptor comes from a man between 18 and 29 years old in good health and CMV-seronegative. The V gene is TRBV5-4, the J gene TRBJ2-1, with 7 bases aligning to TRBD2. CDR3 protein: CASSLVGGSKFANEQFF. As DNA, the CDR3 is TGTGCCAGCAGCTTGGTGGGCGGGAGTAAATTCGCCAATGAGCAGTTCTTC.